Sequencing of this TCR beta chain was carried out in a study of CXCR3-negative and CXCR3-positive naive CD8 T cells (dated by TCRdb to about 2019). Regarding the study in general: In total, about 130 million TRB reads were obtained, which works out to roughly 1.5 +/- 0.3 million reads per library. The TRBV-TRBJ cluster analysis covered naive subsets from about 5 donors and memory cells from 3 donors. Data from under 12 donors, pooled across two independent experiments, went into the diversity and physicochemical repertoire analyses. Here is what the overall study found, with its caveats: TRB CDR3s from CXCR3-positive naive cells showed higher hydrophobicity (lower Kidera factor 4), lower energy, and higher strength and volume indices than CXCR3-negative naive cells. Both naive subsets had comparably high repertoire diversity, while memory CD8+ T cells had much lower repertoire diversity. CXCR3 expression partially decreased after cryopreservation, so most assays used freshly isolated PBMCs. TRBV-TRBJ usage was similar between naive CXCR3-negative and CXCR3-positive cells from the same donor, while memory cells showed distinct patterns. Because surface CD5, which has been linked to self-reactivity in mice, was comparable between naive subsets, TCR interaction strength was also inferred from TRB CDR3 physicochemical properties.

The cysteine opens and the phenylalanine closes a CDR3 of 14 amino acids. DNA is not on record. For CDR1 and CDR2, the germline V gene (reference sequence) lists SEHNR and FQNEAQ. For each CD8+ T cell subset, flow sorting was done in triplicate, and 300,000 to 350,000 cells per subset went directly into RLT lysis buffer. To exclude memory contaminants, naive CD8+ T cells were stringently defined as CD45RO-CCR7+CD27+CD95-. Peripheral blood mononuclear cells were isolated from buffy coats by standard density gradient centrifugation. Naive CXCR3-negative and CXCR3-positive CD8+ T cells were flow-sorted using a FACSAria III. Total RNA was extracted from sorted cells with an RNeasy Mini Kit. Sequencing was carried out with a NextSeq 550. The Human TCR Profiling Kit (MiLaboratory) was used to prepare UMI-labeled 5' RACE TRB cDNA libraries. cDNA synthesis used the entire amount of extracted RNA, and PCR amplification then used the entire amount of cDNA produced. Libraries were prepared in parallel with an identical number of PCR cycles. In the original analysis: With a requirement of at least two reads per UMI, MIGEC and MiXCR extracted about 52,000 +/- 9,100 unique UMI-labeled TRB cDNA molecules per library. An average of approximately 40,000 +/- 10,000 functional in-frame TRB CDR3 nucleotide clonotypes without stop codons was found per library. After downsampling to 5000 UMI-labeled TRB molecules per sample, diversity metrics such as normalized Shannon-Wiener and Chao1 were calculated in VDJtools. For the central five CDR3 residues, VDJtools calculated physicochemical properties weighted by clonotype size, namely interaction energy, strength, volume and Kidera factor 4. TCRdb reprocessed the reads, and each CDR3 protein sequence is entered once, without DNA. The V and J calls come from TCRdb's annotation, not from the publication. Per the sample table, the count is over 100,000 distinct CDR3 sequences. The ten largest clones capture approximately 0.4% of the sample.

In regard to this clonotype: What this receptor recognizes is not known.

Rearrangement joined TRBV7-9 to TRBJ1-6; TCRdb names TRBD1, which stays unverified in the absence of DNA. Input material: naive CXCR3+ CD8+ T cells from blood. Reading the label with the study, this specimen's cell subset or site is: CD45RO-CCR7+CD27+CD95- naive CD8+ T cells expressing CXCR3 (TNR3+). The TCR originated in a human donor in good health. Some clones in this sample may be carry-over from other donors' samples. The CDR3 protein: CASSSWKARSPLHF.